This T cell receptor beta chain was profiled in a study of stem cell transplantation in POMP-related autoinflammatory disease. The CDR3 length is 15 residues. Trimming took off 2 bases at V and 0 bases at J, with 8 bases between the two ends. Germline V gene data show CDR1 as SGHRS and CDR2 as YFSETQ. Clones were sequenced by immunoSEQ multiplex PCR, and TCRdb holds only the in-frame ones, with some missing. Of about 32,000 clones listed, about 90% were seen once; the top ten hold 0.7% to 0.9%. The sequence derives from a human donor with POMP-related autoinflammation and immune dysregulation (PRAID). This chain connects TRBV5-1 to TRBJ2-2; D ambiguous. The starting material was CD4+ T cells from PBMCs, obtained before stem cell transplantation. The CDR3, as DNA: TGCGCCAGCAGCTTTACCGGGTCGAACACCGGGGAGCTGTTTTTT. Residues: CASSFTGSNTGELFF.